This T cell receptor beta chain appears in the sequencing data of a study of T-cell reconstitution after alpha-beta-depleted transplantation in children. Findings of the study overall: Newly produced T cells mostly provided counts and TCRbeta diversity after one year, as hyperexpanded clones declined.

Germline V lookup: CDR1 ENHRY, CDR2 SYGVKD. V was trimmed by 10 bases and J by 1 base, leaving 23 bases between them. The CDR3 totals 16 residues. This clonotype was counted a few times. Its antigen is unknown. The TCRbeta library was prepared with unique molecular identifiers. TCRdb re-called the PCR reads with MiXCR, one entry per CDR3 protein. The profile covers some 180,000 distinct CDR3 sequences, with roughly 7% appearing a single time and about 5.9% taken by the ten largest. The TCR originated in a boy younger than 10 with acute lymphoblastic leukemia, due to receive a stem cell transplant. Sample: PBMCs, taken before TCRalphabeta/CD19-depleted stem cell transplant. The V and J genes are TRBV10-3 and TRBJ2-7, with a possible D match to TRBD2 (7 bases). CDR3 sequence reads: CATGGGDGGASYEQYF. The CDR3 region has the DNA TGTGCCACCGGAGGGGGGGACGGAGGAGCATCCTACGAGCAGTACTTC.